Shown below are 10 T cell receptor beta chains from a single sample sequenced in a study of shared clonotypes between healthy human individuals (dated by TCRdb to about 2020). The library relied on the immunoSEQ multiplex PCR assay. TCRdb stores this immuneACCESS table with in-frame sequences only. Part of the clones is absent; in the studies checked, under half of the shortfall reflects unresolved V genes, and no reason is known for the rest. The sample table shows approximately 1,500,000 clones, and approximately 97% are seen once. The ten largest clonotypes hold roughly 1.2% of the sample. The specimen sequenced was naive CD4+ T cells sorted from blood. The cell subset or site label of this sample denotes: CD45RA+ positively selected. Receptors originate from a man aged 30 to 45 in good health.

This sequence joins TRBV15 and TRBJ2-5; D uncertain. In germline, CDR1 is LNHNV, CDR2 YYDKDF (reference sequence). Trimming removed 5 bases at V and 5 bases at J, with 12 bases between. The CDR3 has 13 amino acids. The DNA of the CDR3 is TGTGCCACCAGCGGCGACCCGGGTGAGACCCAGTACTTC. It codes for CATSGDPGETQYF.

This sequence joins TRBV7-2 and TRBJ2-5; 10 bases agree with TRBD1. Germline CDR1 SGHTA, CDR2 FQGNSA. The CDR3 spans 16 residues. The V segment lost 1 base and the J segment 5 bases; nucleotides outside the gene matches: 7. The DNA of the CDR3 is TGTGCCAGCAGCTTAGTTGGGACAGGGGTAAGGGAGACCCAGTACTTC. Translation gives CASSLVGTGVRETQYF.

Note on this clone: The identical CDR3 is also encoded by other nucleotide sequences in the sample. This rearrangement joins TRBV5-1 to TRBJ2-3; possible D gene TRBD2, 5 bases. Germline V CDR1 and CDR2: SGHRS, YFSETQ. The CDR3 spans 12 residues. V dropped 4 bases and J dropped 2 bases, with 5 bases sitting between them. In DNA form, the CDR3 reads TGCGCCAGCAGCCGGGACACAGATACGCAGTATTTT. The encoded protein is CASSRDTDTQYF.

This clone was picked up a small number of times. The rearrangement joins TRBV6-5 to TRBJ1-2; TRBD1 aligns across 8 bases. V shed 4 bases, J shed 1 base, and the junction held 5 bases outside the gene matches. The CDR3 is 15 amino acids. Per germline, CDR1 MNHEY and CDR2 SVGAGI. The DNA for the CDR3 is TGTGCCAGCAGTTCTCCAGGGGGCGGTAACTATGGCTACACCTTC. Protein product: CASSSPGGGNYGYTF.

V and J are TRBV2 and TRBJ2-7, with no clear D. Germline loops: CDR1 SNHLY, CDR2 FYNNEI. The CDR3 spans 14 residues. Deletions cut 1 base from V and 2 bases from J, with 9 bases between. The CDR3, as DNA: TGTGCCAGCAGTGAAGGACGCCCAGCCTACGAGCAGTACTTC. It encodes CASSEGRPAYEQYF.

V is TRBV27 and J is TRBJ2-7; D is ambiguous. The V end was cut by 3 bases, the J end by 3 bases, with 9 bases between. Per germline, CDR1 MNHEY and CDR2 SMNVEV (reference sequence). CDR3 length equals 13 residues. This CDR3 reads CASSLALLYEQYF. The CDR3 DNA is TGTGCCAGCAGTTTGGCACTACTCTACGAGCAGTACTTC.

The CDR3 region is CASSNGQGYSEQFF. CDR3 in DNA: TGTGCCAGCAGTAATGGACAGGGGTATTCTGAGCAGTTCTTC. The chain recombines TRBV6-6 with TRBJ2-1, with 9 nucleotides matching TRBD1. CDR1 and CDR2 from the germline V gene are MNHNY and SVGAGI (reference sequence). This CDR3 spans 14 amino acids. Trimming removed 5 bases from V and 9 bases from J; junction bases left unmatched: 8.

The chain links TRBV6-1 to TRBJ1-4, with a possible D match to TRBD1 (5 bases). Germline V CDR1 and CDR2: MNHNS, SASEGT. This CDR3 region has 15 residues. V dropped 6 bases and J dropped 8 bases, with 19 bases sitting between them. DNA of the CDR3: TGTGCCAGCAGCCCGTCACTGCCGGGGGGGGAAAAACTGTTTTTT. Protein: CASSPSLPGGEKLFF.

The chain recombines TRBV28 with TRBJ2-2; D call uncertain. The CDR3 length is 14 residues. V lost 6 bases and J lost 2, with 10 bases in between. Germline CDR1 is MDHEN and CDR2 is SYDVKM. In nucleotides, the CDR3 is TGTGCCAGCAGCACCCGATCTAACACCGGGGAGCTGTTTTTT. It yields the protein CASSTRSNTGELFF.

V and J are TRBV6-6 and TRBJ2-1, with 8 bases aligning to TRBD2. Germline CDR1 MNHNY, CDR2 SVGAGI (reference sequence). This CDR3 region has 15 residues. The V gene end was trimmed by 6 bases and the J gene end by 3 bases; junction bases not matched to a gene: 7. CDR3 nucleotide sequence: TGTGCCAGCAGGCACGGGAGGGCCTTCTACAATGAGCAGTTCTTC. This codes for CASRHGRAFYNEQFF.